A single sample gave rise to the 17 T cell receptor beta chains below, sequenced in a study of T cells expressing NK-cell markers. TCRdb derives one entry per CDR3 protein from the 5' RACE reads, leaving out DNA. Its table lists 200,000 to 300,000 distinct CDR3 sequences. Material for sequencing was blood T cells: a sorted CD56 or NKG2C T cell subset, CD4+ or CD8+ T cells, or bulk PBMC T cells (not recorded which). These receptor sequences come from a man younger than 30 in good health.

V and J are TRBV29-1 and TRBJ2-2; TCRdb indicates TRBD1, and absent DNA this call remains unverified. Germline V lookup: CDR1 SQVTM, CDR2 ANQGSEA. The CDR3 has 13 amino acids. The CDR3 loop reads CSTRTGRTGELFF.

V and J are TRBV10-2 and TRBJ1-6; TCRdb names TRBD1, which stays unverified in the absence of DNA. The length of the CDR3 is 15 residues. Germline values: CDR1 WSHSY, CDR2 SAAADI. CDR3 amino acids: CATRDLGRTNSPLHF.

This chain links TRBV7-8 with TRBJ1-4; TCRdb returns TRBD1, unconfirmable since there is no DNA. Germline V lookup: CDR1 SGHVS, CDR2 FQNEAQ. The CDR3 totals 16 residues. The CDR3 here is CASSPVRGRANEKLFF.

The V and J genes are TRBV12-3 or TRBV12-4 and TRBJ2-1; TCRdb selects TRBD2, and the lack of DNA leaves this call unchecked. The CDR3 is made up of 15 amino acids. This chain's CDR3 is CASSLRRKPNNEQFF.

This chain uses TRBV20-1 with TRBJ2-5. The length of the CDR3 is 13 residues. Germline V gene data show CDR1 as DFQATT and CDR2 as SNEGSKA (reference sequence). CDR3: CSVHRTLGETQYF.

The chain's CDR3 is CASRLEGSYEQYF. The chain combines TRBV12-3 or TRBV12-4 with TRBJ2-7; checking the TCRdb D call of TRBD2 is not possible without DNA. This CDR3 comprises 13 residues.

V gene TRBV29-1 combines with J gene TRBJ1-2. Per germline, CDR1 SQVTM and CDR2 ANQGSEA. The CDR3 spans 11 residues. This chain's CDR3 is CSVAATYGYTF.

The V gene is TRBV12-3 or TRBV12-4, the J gene TRBJ2-5; TCRdb's assignment of TRBD1 cannot be checked, as there is no DNA. The CDR3 has 15 amino acids. The CDR3 reads CASKPRDRGRETQYF.

V usage is TRBV20-1 and J usage is TRBJ2-5; TCRdb lists TRBD2, though no DNA is available to test this call. This CDR3 is built from 14 residues. From germline, CDR1 is DFQATT and CDR2 SNEGSKA (reference sequence). The CDR3 spells CSLNAGLLQETQYF.

The chain joins TRBV20-1 to TRBJ2-7; TCRdb's D call, TRBD2, is unchecked because there is no DNA. This CDR3 region has 14 residues. Germline V gene lookup returns CDR1 DFQATT and CDR2 SNEGSKA (reference sequence). The CDR3 here is CSAGSGRAENEQYF.

The rearrangement uses TRBV12-3 or TRBV12-4 and TRBJ2-3; absent DNA, TCRdb's TRBD1 call cannot be checked. CDR3 length: 12 amino acids. CDR3 protein: CASSPGRTGKYF.

The chain couples TRBV30 to TRBJ2-1; TCRdb calls TRBD2, which cannot be checked without DNA. This CDR3 is 11 amino acids long. Germline-derived CDR1 and CDR2 are GTSNPN and SVGIG (reference sequence). The CDR3 spells CAWRETGGMFF.

The chain is built from TRBV18 and TRBJ1-1; TCRdb's D call, TRBD1, is unchecked because there is no DNA. CDR1 and CDR2 (germline): KGHSH, LQKENI. This CDR3 contains 14 residues. The CDR3 spells CASSQGVVNTEAFF.

This rearrangement joins TRBV11-2 to TRBJ2-1; TCRdb's D call, TRBD2, is unchecked because there is no DNA. CDR3 length: 18 residues. CDR1 and CDR2 (germline): SGHAT, FQNNGV. The CDR3 is CASSLQPLRGLDYNEQFF.

V gene TRBV4-3 combines with J gene TRBJ2-7; with no DNA, the TCRdb D assignment of TRBD1 cannot be verified. Germline-derived CDR1 and CDR2 are LGHNA and YSLEER. This CDR3 has 15 residues. The CDR3 here is CASSQEASIRPVQYF.

This chain connects TRBV12-3 or TRBV12-4 to TRBJ2-3. The CDR3 is 14 residues long. CDR3: CASSLEKSTDTQYF.

The chain joins TRBV19 to TRBJ2-3; TCRdb proposes TRBD2, but this gene call is untestable without DNA. Germline V gives CDR1 LNHDA, CDR2 SQIVND (reference sequence). This CDR3 is 16 amino acids long. Here the CDR3 reads CASSPSPRGGGDTQYF.